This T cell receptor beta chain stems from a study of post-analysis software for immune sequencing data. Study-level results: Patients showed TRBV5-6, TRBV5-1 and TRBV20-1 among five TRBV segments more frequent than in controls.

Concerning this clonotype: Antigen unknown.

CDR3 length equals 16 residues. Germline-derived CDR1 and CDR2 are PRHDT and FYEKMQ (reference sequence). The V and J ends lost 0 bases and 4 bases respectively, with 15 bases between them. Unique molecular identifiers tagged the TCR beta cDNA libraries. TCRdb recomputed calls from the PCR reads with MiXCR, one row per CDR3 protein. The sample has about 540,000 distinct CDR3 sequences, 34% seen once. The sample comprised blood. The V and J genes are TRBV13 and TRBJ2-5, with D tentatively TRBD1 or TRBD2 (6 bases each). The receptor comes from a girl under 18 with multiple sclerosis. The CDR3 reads CASSLGARGGGETQYF. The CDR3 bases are TGTGCCAGCAGCTTAGGCGCCAGGGGAGGAGGAGAGACCCAGTACTTC.